The 13 T cell receptor beta chains below were found in one sample sequenced in a study of shared clonotypes between healthy human individuals. TCRdb's copy holds only in-frame clones and misses some; the assay was immunoSEQ multiplex PCR. The sample carries over 2,000,000 clones, about 93% recorded once. Positively selected for CCR7, the CD45RO-negative cells used as naive CD8 cells excluded terminally differentiated effector memory CD45RA+ cells. Material: naive CD8+ T cells from PBMCs. The receptors were gathered from a man younger than 35 in good health. Some clones in this sample may be carry-over from other donors' samples.

CDR3 loop: CASSLVGTGNQPQHF. For the CDR3, the DNA is TGTGCCAGCAGCTTAGTCGGGACCGGCAATCAGCCCCAGCATTTT. V gene TRBV11-2 combines with J gene TRBJ1-5; possible D gene TRBD1, 5 bases. Trimming took off 1 base at V and 2 bases at J, with 9 bases between the two ends. The CDR3 has 15 amino acids. Germline lookup yields CDR1 SGHAT and CDR2 FQNNGV.

The V call is TRBV4-3, the J call TRBJ1-1; D is possibly TRBD1 (5 bases). This CDR3 has 17 amino acids. Germline CDR1 is LGHNA and CDR2 is YSLEER. V lost 3 bases and J 5 bases, leaving 22 bases between the germline ends. The CDR3 DNA follows: TGCGCCAGCAGCCAGGGCGTGGGGCGATGGGGGGTGACTGAAGCTTTCTTT. Residues: CASSQGVGRWGVTEAFF.

The gene calls are TRBV12-5 and TRBJ2-7; TRBD2 is a possible D gene (5 bases). This CDR3 region has 13 residues. V was shortened by 2 bases and J by 6 bases, with 11 bases between the two germline ends. The germline V gene has CDR1 LGHNT and CDR2 FRNRAP. The CDR3 DNA sequence: TGTGCTAGTGGTTTGACCCTAGCAGGCGAGCAGTACTTC. Amino acid sequence: CASGLTLAGEQYF.

The chain combines TRBV15 with TRBJ1-1; D unclear. Germline V gene data show CDR1 as LNHNV and CDR2 as YYDKDF (reference sequence). V was trimmed by 5 bases and J by 1 base, leaving 26 bases between them. The CDR3 totals 19 residues. The CDR3 spells CATSLFGGPPIEENTEAFF. The CDR3 nucleotides are TGTGCCACCAGCCTATTCGGTGGGCCACCGATAGAGGAGAACACTGAAGCTTTCTTT. Full variable domain (rest looked up from reference TRBV15 and TRBJ1-1): DAMVIQNPRYQVTQFGKPVTLSCSQTLNHNVMYWYQQKSSQAPKLLFHYYDKDFNNEADTPDNFQSRRPNTSFCFLDIRSPGLGDTAMYLCATSLFGGPPIEENTEAFFGQGTRLTVV.

The chain has TRBV9 and TRBJ1-4; D not certain. Germline-derived CDR1 and CDR2 are SGDLS and YYNGEE. The V and J ends lost 0 bases and 4 bases respectively, with 10 bases between them. This CDR3 is 15 amino acids long. CDR3 region: CASSVVPDYNEKLFF. The DNA of the CDR3 is TGTGCCAGCAGCGTAGTTCCCGACTATAATGAAAAACTGTTTTTT.

The chain is built from TRBV29-1 and TRBJ2-1, with D perhaps matching TRBD1 or TRBD2 (5 bases each). The V gene lost 6 bases and the J gene lost 8 bases, with 20 bases spanning the gap. The CDR3 runs 14 residues. Germline loops: CDR1 SQVTM, CDR2 ANQGSEA. CDR3 amino acids: CSVPWDGHFDEQFF. CDR3 sequence (DNA): TGCAGCGTCCCATGGGACGGACACTTCGATGAGCAGTTCTTC.

V is TRBV6-1 and J is TRBJ2-2; no definite D call. CDR3 size: 14 residues. The germline V and J ends were trimmed by 3 bases and 1 base, with 6 bases remaining between them. Looked up from germline, CDR1 is MNHNS and CDR2 is SASEGT. CDR3 loop: CASSDWGNTGELFF. Here the CDR3 DNA reads TGTGCCAGCAGTGATTGGGGGAACACCGGGGAGCTGTTTTTT.

Only one count was recorded for this clone. The genes are TRBV28 and TRBJ2-5, with TRBD2 identical over 9 bases. Trimming cost V 5 bases and J 2 bases; bases outside gene matches: 9. Germline V gives CDR1 MDHEN, CDR2 SYDVKM. This CDR3 has 16 amino acids. CDR3 residues: CASSPVLAGRQETQYF. For the CDR3, the DNA is TGTGCCAGCAGTCCCGTACTAGCGGGTAGACAAGAGACCCAGTACTTC.

This chain joins TRBV11-3 and TRBJ2-4, with D uncertain. Germline CDR1 and CDR2: SGHNT and YENEEA. The germline V and J ends were trimmed by 5 bases and 3 bases, with 17 bases remaining between them. The CDR3 extends over 16 amino acids. CDR3 bases: TGTGCCAGCAGCCCCCGAGTTATTAGGCACAAAAACATTCAGTACTTC. It encodes CASSPRVIRHKNIQYF.

V usage is TRBV10-2 and J usage is TRBJ2-7, with D maybe TRBD1 (5 bases). The CDR3 has 12 residues. V was trimmed by 11 bases and J by 0 bases, leaving 11 bases between them. The germline CDR1 and CDR2 sequences are WSHSY and SAAADI. CDR3 protein: CAARDTSYEQYF. The CDR3 DNA reads TGCGCCGCCAGGGATACCTCCTACGAGCAGTACTTC.

This chain uses TRBV29-1 with TRBJ2-7, with 15 bases matching TRBD2. The germline V gene encodes CDR1 SQVTM and CDR2 ANQGSEA. CDR3 length: 17 residues. V shed 4 bases and J 6 bases; nucleotides not matched to a gene: 13. CDR3 sequence reads: CSVARVGLAGGSAEQYF. The CDR3 DNA reads as TGCAGCGTTGCCAGGGTGGGACTAGCGGGAGGATCTGCCGAGCAGTACTTC.

The chain joins TRBV27 to TRBJ2-1, with TRBD1 identical over 8 bases. V dropped 3 bases and J dropped 1; count of bases not matched to a gene: 5. The CDR3 loop spans 16 amino acids. Germline V CDR1 and CDR2: MNHEY, SMNVEV (reference sequence). The CDR3 sequence: CASSLSRGPSYNEQFF. The DNA of the CDR3 is TGTGCCAGCAGTTTGAGCAGGGGGCCATCCTACAATGAGCAGTTCTTC.

Concerning this clone itself: Other DNA sequences of this sample code for an identical CDR3. The V and J genes are TRBV7-9 and TRBJ1-1; 7 nucleotides match TRBD1. The V gene end was trimmed by 4 bases and the J gene end by 8 bases; junction bases not matched to a gene: 16. The germline V gene encodes CDR1 SEHNR and CDR2 FQNEAQ (reference sequence). This CDR3 comprises 16 residues. The DNA for the CDR3 is TGTGCCAGCAGCTCTACAGAACAGGGGCCCTGGGGCGAAGCTTTCTTT. Protein: CASSSTEQGPWGEAFF.